These T cell receptor beta chains were read from a single sample in a study of blood T cell repertoires in COVID-19. Sequencing used immunoSEQ multiplex PCR; TCRdb keeps in-frame clones, though not all of them. The table has about 260,000 clones, about 87% seen once. Sequencing was performed on peripheral blood. The receptors were gathered from a woman in her 40s who had recovered from COVID-19. Both conserved end residues are part of each CDR3. Fields, in order: clone size, D gene, J gene, V gene, CDR3 DNA, CDR3 protein. A D gene is named only where the DNA matches it firmly. Size is omitted from some rows. Given values are once, few, many or a class for expanded clones.

.,TRBD2,TRBJ2-7,TRBV12-3/TRBV12-4,TGTGCCAGCAGTGCCGGGGGGACCTACGAGCAGTACTTC,CASSAGGTYEQYF
few,.,TRBJ1-5,TRBV19,TGTGCCAGCGGTCGGGGGAATTATCAGCCCCAGCATTTT,CASGRGNYQPQHF
.,TRBD2,TRBJ2-1,TRBV9,TGTGCCAGCAGCGCCCGACTAGCGGGGGGGCAAAATGAGCAGTTCTTC,CASSARLAGGQNEQFF
.,TRBD2,TRBJ2-1,TRBV2,TGTGCCAGCTGTCGGGGGGACAATGAGCAGTTCTTC,CASCRGDNEQFF
few,TRBD1,TRBJ1-2,TRBV4-3,TGCGCCAGCAGCCAAATGATTAAGGGACAGCCTTCCACTTCCTATGGCTACACCTTC,CASSQMIKGQPSTSYGYTF
.,.,TRBJ2-1,TRBV27,TGTGCCAGCAGCCCAAGGGGCGCGGGGCCGGTCTACAATGAGCAGTTCTTC,CASSPRGAGPVYNEQFF
few,TRBD1,TRBJ1-6,TRBV7-2,TGTGCCAGCAGCTTGGACAGGGACTCACCCCTCCACTTT,CASSLDRDSPLHF
.,.,TRBJ2-2,TRBV5-4,TGTGCCAGCAGCTTGATGTACAGGGACACCGGGGAGCTGTTTTTT,CASSLMYRDTGELFF
once,.,TRBJ2-7,TRBV27,TGTGCCAGCAGTTTGGACAGCTCCTACGAGCAGTACTTC,CASSLDSSYEQYF
.,.,TRBJ2-1,TRBV7-2,TGTGCCAGCAGCTTAGGACAGAACTCCTACAATGAGCAGTTCTTC,CASSLGQNSYNEQFF
.,TRBD2,TRBJ2-2,TRBV5-1,TGCGCCAGCTCAAGCGGGGCGAACACCGGGGAGCTGTTTTTT,CASSSGANTGELFF
.,.,TRBJ1-1,TRBV10-1,TGCGCCAGCAGGGCCGGGGTCAGCGGTACTGAAGCTTTCTTT,CASRAGVSGTEAFF
.,.,TRBJ1-6,TRBV11-2,TGTGCCAGCAGCTTACAGGGCTATAATTCACCCCTCCACTTT,CASSLQGYNSPLHF
.,.,TRBJ1-2,TRBV3-1/TRBV3-2,TGTGCCAGCAGCCCCTGGGGAGGGAGCGGCTATGGCTACACCTTC,CASSPWGGSGYGYTF
.,.,TRBJ2-1,TRBV20-1,TGCAGTGCCACCAGCTACAATGAGCAGTTCTTC,CSATSYNEQFF
.,.,TRBJ1-5,TRBV5-1,TGCGCCAGCAGCTTGGAGGGGGGCAATCAGCCCCAGCATTTT,CASSLEGGNQPQHF
.,.,TRBJ1-6,TRBV6-5,TGTGCCAGCAGTTACTCTCGGGATTCACCCCTCCACTTT,CASSYSRDSPLHF
.,.,TRBJ1-1,TRBV29-1,TGCAGCGTTTCGGACGGGAAGGGCACTGAAGCTTTCTTT,CSVSDGKGTEAFF
.,TRBD2,TRBJ2-5,TRBV7-3,TGTGCCAGCAGCGCGACGGGGGGGCCAGAGACCCAGTACTTC,CASSATGGPETQYF
.,.,TRBJ2-1,TRBV7-3,TGTGCCAGCAGCTTAAAAACCCGCACAGCCTCCTACAATGAGCAGTTCTTC,CASSLKTRTASYNEQFF
.,TRBD2,TRBJ2-3,TRBV29-1,TGCAGCGTAGTAACTAGCGGGGGGAGGGCAGATACGCAGTATTTT,CSVVTSGGRADTQYF
few,TRBD1,TRBJ1-1,TRBV7-2,TGTGCCAGCAGCTTGAACAGGGGGCTTAACACTGAAGCTTTCTTT,CASSLNRGLNTEAFF
.,.,TRBJ1-2,TRBV5-1,TGCGCCAGCAGCTTGGACCTGGCCGCGGGCTATGGCTACACCTTC,CASSLDLAAGYGYTF
.,.,TRBJ1-2,TRBV19,TGTGCCACGACACTCCCCACCGGTGGCTATGGCTACACCTTC,CATTLPTGGYGYTF
.,TRBD1,TRBJ2-7,TRBV4-2,TGTGCCAGCAGCCAAGAAGGCAGGGGGCTCTACGAGCAGTACTTC,CASSQEGRGLYEQYF
once,TRBD1,TRBJ1-2,TRBV6-5,TGTGCCAGCAGTCAACTTCAGGGGGCCAGTGGCTACACCTTC,CASSQLQGASGYTF
.,TRBD1,TRBJ1-2,TRBV19,TGTGCCAGTAGTAGACGACAGGGGGCTGGGTATGGCTACACCTTC,CASSRRQGAGYGYTF
.,TRBD1,TRBJ2-7,TRBV27,TGTGCCAGCAGTTTAGGACAGGGGGCTCCCTACGAGCAGTACTTC,CASSLGQGAPYEQYF
.,.,TRBJ2-3,TRBV25-1,TGTGCCAGCAGTGGTCATCCCCCAGATACGCAGTATTTT,CASSGHPPDTQYF
once,.,TRBJ2-7,TRBV19,TGTGCCAGTAGTGTTGGCCTGGAGTCCTACGAGCAGTACTTC,CASSVGLESYEQYF
.,.,TRBJ2-7,TRBV15,TGTGCCACCAGCAGCCTACGGTCCGAGCAGTACTTC,CATSSLRSEQYF
.,.,TRBJ1-2,TRBV27,TGTGCCAGCAGTTTTCGCAGGGGCTCTAACTATGGCTACACCTTC,CASSFRRGSNYGYTF
.,.,TRBJ1-6,TRBV4-3,TGCGCCAGCAGCCAAGATCCCGCAGCGCCCTATAATTCACCCCTCCACTTT,CASSQDPAAPYNSPLHF